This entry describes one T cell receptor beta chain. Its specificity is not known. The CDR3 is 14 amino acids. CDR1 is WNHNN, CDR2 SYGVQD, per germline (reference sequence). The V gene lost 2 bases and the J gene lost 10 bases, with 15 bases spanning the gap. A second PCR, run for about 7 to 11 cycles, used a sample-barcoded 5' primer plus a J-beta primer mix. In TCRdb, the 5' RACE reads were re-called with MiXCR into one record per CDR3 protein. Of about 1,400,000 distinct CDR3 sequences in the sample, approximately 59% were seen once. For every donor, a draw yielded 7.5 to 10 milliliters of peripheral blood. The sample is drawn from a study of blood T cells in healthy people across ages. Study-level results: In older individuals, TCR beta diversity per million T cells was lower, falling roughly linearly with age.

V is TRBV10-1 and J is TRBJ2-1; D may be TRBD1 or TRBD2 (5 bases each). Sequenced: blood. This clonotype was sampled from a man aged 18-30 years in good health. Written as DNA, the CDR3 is TGCGCCAGCAGTGAGGGGACCGCTGTGGGCGAGCAGTTCTTC. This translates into CASSEGTAVGEQFF.